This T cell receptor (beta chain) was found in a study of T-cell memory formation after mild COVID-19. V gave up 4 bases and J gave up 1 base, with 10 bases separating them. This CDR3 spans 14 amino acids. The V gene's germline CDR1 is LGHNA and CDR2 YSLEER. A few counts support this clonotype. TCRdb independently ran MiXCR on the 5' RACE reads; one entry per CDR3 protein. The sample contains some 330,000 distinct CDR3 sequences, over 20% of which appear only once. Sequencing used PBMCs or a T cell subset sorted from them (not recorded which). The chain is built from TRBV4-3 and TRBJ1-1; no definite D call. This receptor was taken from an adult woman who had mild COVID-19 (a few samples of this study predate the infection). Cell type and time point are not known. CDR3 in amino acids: CASSRGDGNTEAFF. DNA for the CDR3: TGCGCCAGCAGCCGGGGAGACGGGAACACTGAAGCTTTCTTT.